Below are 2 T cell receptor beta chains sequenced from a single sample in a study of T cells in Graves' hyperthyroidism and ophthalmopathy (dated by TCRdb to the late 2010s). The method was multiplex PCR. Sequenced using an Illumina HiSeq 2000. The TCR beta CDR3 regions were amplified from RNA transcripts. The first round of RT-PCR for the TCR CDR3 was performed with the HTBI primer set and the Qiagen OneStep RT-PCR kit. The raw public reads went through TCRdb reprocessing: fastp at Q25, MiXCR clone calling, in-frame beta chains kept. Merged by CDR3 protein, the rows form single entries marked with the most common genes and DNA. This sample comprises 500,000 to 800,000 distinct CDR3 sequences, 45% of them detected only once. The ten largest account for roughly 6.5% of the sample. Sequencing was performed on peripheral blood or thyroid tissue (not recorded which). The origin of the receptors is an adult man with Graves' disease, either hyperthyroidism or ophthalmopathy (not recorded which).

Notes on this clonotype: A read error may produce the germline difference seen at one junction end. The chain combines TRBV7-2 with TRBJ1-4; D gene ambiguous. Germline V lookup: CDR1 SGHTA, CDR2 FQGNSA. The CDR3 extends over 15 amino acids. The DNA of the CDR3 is TGTGCCAGCAGCTTGGTAGGGCAGAGCAATGAAAAACTGTCTTTT. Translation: CASSLVGQSNEKLSF.

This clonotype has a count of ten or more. The CDR3 bases are TGTGCCAGTACGTCCCCCGGGCAGCCCCAGCATTTT. It specifies CASTSPGQPQHF. The chain carries TRBV19 and TRBJ1-5; D is unresolved. This CDR3 is built from 12 residues. The V end lost 7 bases, the J end lost 7 bases, and 11 bases lay between the germline ends. CDR1 is LNHDA and CDR2 is SQIVND in the germline V gene (reference sequence).